The 14 T cell receptor beta chains presented below share a single source sample, sequenced in a study of control samples from healthy donors and cancer patients. Clones were read by immunoSEQ multiplex PCR, and TCRdb kept only the in-frame ones, dropping some. Here the sample spans around 76,000 clones, 90% to 95% being singletons. What was sequenced was blood. These receptors were taken from a middle-aged woman in good health.

This chain links TRBV18 with TRBJ2-5; D is unclear. The CDR3 loop spans 12 amino acids. V was pared by 1 base and J by 2 bases, with 2 bases between. Germline V gene data show CDR1 as KGHSH and CDR2 as LQKENI. DNA of the CDR3: TGTGCCAGCTCACCACAACAAGAGACCCAGTACTTC. Its protein is CASSPQQETQYF.

The chain joins TRBV18 to TRBJ2-1; D is possibly TRBD2 (7 bases). The CDR3 runs 14 residues. Germline-derived CDR1 and CDR2 are KGHSH and LQKENI. Trimming shortened V by 3 bases and J by 8 bases, and 14 bases separated the two germline ends. The CDR3 nucleotides are TGTGCCAGCTCACCCTGGGGGGGGCAGGATGAGCAGTTCTTC. Its translation: CASSPWGGQDEQFF.

This rearrangement joins TRBV5-4 to TRBJ2-7, with D unresolved. CDR1 and CDR2 from the germline V gene are SGHNT and YYREEE (reference sequence). CDR3 length: 14 residues. Trimming took 1 base from V and 0 from J, leaving 8 bases between them. The CDR3, as DNA: TGTGCCAGCAGCTTGAGTGGGTCCTCCTACGAGCAGTACTTC. It encodes CASSLSGSSYEQYF.

The V and J genes are TRBV4-1 and TRBJ2-3; 11 bases align to TRBD1. V lost 2 bases and J lost 2; bases outside the gene matches: 3. Germline CDR1 MGHRA, CDR2 YSYEKL. This CDR3 contains 16 residues. The CDR3 nucleotides read TGCGCCAGCAGCCAACCGGGACAGGGGGTCACAGATACGCAGTATTTT. Its translation: CASSQPGQGVTDTQYF.

The chain uses TRBV6-4 and TRBJ1-2; 7 bases match TRBD1. The CDR3 spans 15 residues. The V gene end was trimmed by 0 bases and the J gene end by 3 bases; junction bases not matched to a gene: 4. Per the germline V gene, CDR1 is MRHNA and CDR2 is SNTAGT. In nucleotides, the CDR3 is TGTGCCAGCAGTGACTCGACACAGGGGTACTATGGCTACACCTTC. The encoded protein is CASSDSTQGYYGYTF.

V gene TRBV6-5 combines with J gene TRBJ2-5, with 8 positions matching TRBD1. The trim removed 6 bases at V and 4 bases at J, leaving 4 bases unmatched. The CDR3 spans 13 residues. The germline V gene encodes CDR1 MNHEY and CDR2 SVGAGI. CDR3 sequence (DNA): TGTGCCAGCAGCCCGGACAGGGTAGAGACCCAGTACTTC. Protein sequence: CASSPDRVETQYF.

The chain couples TRBV6-5 to TRBJ1-1; D gene uncertain. Germline assignment: CDR1 MNHEY and CDR2 SVGAGI. The CDR3 runs to 15 residues. The V end was cut by 7 bases, the J end by 3 bases, with 18 bases between. The CDR3: CASTIGIGLDTEAFF. DNA for the CDR3: TGTGCCAGCACGATCGGGATCGGATTGGACACTGAAGCTTTCTTT.

The chain joins TRBV10-3 to TRBJ1-5; 8 nucleotides align to TRBD1. V lost 4 bases to trimming and J lost 4 bases; unmatched junction nucleotides: 3. Germline lookup yields CDR1 ENHRY and CDR2 SYGVKD. The CDR3 spans 14 residues. CDR3 nucleotide sequence: TGTGCCATCAGTGGACAGGGGAGGAATCAGCCCCAGCATTTT. Its translation is CAISGQGRNQPQHF.

V is TRBV5-6 and J is TRBJ2-4; 7 nucleotides agree with TRBD2. This CDR3 contains 17 residues. Germline assignment: CDR1 SGHDT and CDR2 YYEEEE. The trim removed 1 base at V and 0 bases at J, leaving 7 bases unmatched. The CDR3 DNA sequence: TGTGCCAGCAGCTTGTTTGTAGCGGGCCTAGCCAAAAACATTCAGTACTTC. Protein sequence: CASSLFVAGLAKNIQYF.

The chain links TRBV3-1 (or the pseudogene TRBV3-2) to TRBJ2-5, with 10 bases fitting TRBD1. This CDR3 is 15 amino acids long. Trimming at V came to 7 bases and at J to 4 bases, leaving 9 bases not matched to a gene. Germline assignment: CDR1 LGHDT and CDR2 YNNKEL (reference sequence). CDR3 protein: CASTFRTGGGETQYF. CDR3 nucleotides: TGTGCCAGCACCTTCAGGACAGGGGGGGGAGAGACCCAGTACTTC.

For the CDR3, the DNA is TGTGCCAGCAGTTTACACGGGGGCGGAGATGGCTACACCTTC. Amino acid sequence: CASSLHGGGDGYTF. The chain links TRBV28 to TRBJ1-2, with a weak D call TRBD1 (6 bases). The CDR3 length is 14 residues. Germline-derived CDR1 and CDR2 are MDHEN and SYDVKM. Trimming left V 2 bases short and J 6 bases short, with 13 bases between.

The chain carries TRBV19 and TRBJ2-7, with 7 bases lining up with TRBD1. The CDR3 totals 16 residues. Germline loops: CDR1 LNHDA, CDR2 SQIVND (reference sequence). V lost 3 bases to trimming and J lost 7 bases; unmatched junction nucleotides: 15. The CDR3 DNA reads TGTGCCAGTAGTATTGATTCCGGGACAGCCTCTGGGGAGCAGTACTTC. Translated: CASSIDSGTASGEQYF. Combining the CDR3 with reference TRBV19 and TRBJ2-7 gives the whole variable domain DGGITQSPKYLFRKEGQNVTLSCEQNLNHDAMYWYRQDPGQGLRLIYYSQIVNDFQKGDIAEGYSVSREKKESFPLTVTSAQKNPTAFYLCASSIDSGTASGEQYFGPGTRLTVT.

The chain uses TRBV6-5 and TRBJ2-7; 9 bases match TRBD2. The CDR3 is 15 amino acids. V gave up 6 bases and J gave up 7 bases; unmatched junction bases: 13. The germline CDR1 and CDR2 sequences are MNHEY and SVGAGI. The CDR3 nucleotides are TGTGCCAGCAGCTCCTTTAAAGCGGGGGGTAGGGAGCAGTACTTC. Its translation is CASSSFKAGGREQYF.

The gene calls are TRBV14 and TRBJ1-1; no definite D call. Germline V CDR1 and CDR2: SGHDN, FVKESK. V lost 1 base, J lost 4 bases, and 10 bases lay in between. This CDR3 is built from 14 residues. The CDR3 DNA follows: TGTGCCAGCAGCCAAGTCGCACGGGCCACTGAAGCTTTCTTT. Protein sequence: CASSQVARATEAFF.